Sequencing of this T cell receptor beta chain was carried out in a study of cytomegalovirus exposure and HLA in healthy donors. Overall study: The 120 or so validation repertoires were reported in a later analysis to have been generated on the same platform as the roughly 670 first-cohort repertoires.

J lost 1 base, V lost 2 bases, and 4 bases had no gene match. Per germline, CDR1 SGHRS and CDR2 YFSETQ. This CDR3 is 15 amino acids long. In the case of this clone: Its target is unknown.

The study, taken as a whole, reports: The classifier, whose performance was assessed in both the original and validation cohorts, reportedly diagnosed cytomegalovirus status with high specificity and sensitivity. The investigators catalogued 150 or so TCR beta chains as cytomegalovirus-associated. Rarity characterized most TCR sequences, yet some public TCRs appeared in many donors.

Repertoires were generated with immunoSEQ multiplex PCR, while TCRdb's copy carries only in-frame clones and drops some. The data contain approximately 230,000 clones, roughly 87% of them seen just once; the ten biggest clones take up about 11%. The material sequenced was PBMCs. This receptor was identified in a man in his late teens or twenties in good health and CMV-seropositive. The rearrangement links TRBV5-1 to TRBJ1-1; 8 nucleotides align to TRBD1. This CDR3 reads CASSFRQGRNTEAFF. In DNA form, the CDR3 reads TGCGCCAGCAGCTTCCGACAGGGGAGGAACACTGAAGCTTTCTTT.